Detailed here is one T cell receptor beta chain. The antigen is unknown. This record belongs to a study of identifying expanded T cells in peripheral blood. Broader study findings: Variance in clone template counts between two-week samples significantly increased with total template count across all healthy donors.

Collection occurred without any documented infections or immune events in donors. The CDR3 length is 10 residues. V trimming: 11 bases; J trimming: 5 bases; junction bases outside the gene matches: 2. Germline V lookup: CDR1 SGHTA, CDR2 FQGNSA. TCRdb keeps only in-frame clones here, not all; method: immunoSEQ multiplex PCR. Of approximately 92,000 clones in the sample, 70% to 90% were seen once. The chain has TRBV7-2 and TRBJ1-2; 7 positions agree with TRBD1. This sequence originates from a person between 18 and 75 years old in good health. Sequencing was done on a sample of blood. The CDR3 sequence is CASRGYGYTF. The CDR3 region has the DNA TGTGCCTCCAGGGGGTATGGCTACACCTTC.